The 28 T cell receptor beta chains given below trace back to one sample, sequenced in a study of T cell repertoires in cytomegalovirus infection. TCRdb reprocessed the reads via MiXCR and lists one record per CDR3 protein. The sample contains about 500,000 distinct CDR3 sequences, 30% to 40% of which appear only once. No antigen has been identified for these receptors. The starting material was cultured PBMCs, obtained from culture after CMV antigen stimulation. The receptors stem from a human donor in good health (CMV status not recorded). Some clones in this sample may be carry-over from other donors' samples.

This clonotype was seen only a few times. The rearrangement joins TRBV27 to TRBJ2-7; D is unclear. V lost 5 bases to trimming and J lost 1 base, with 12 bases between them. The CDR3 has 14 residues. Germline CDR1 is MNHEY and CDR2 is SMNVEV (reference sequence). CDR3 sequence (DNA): TGTGCCAGCAGTCCGGACCCTATTTCCTACGAGCAGTACTTC. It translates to CASSPDPISYEQYF.

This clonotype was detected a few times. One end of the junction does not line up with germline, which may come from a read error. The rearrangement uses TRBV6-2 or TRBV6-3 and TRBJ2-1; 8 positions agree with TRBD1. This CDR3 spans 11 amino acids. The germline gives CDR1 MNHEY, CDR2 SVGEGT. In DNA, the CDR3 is TGTGCCAGCAACGACGGGTCAGGGGGCATCTTC. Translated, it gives CASNDGSGGIF.

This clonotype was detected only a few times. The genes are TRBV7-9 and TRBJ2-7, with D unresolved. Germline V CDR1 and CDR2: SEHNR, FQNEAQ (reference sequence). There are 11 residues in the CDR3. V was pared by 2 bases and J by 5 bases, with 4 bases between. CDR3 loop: CASSLSHEQYF. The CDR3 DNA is TGTGCCAGCAGCTTAAGTCACGAGCAGTACTTC.

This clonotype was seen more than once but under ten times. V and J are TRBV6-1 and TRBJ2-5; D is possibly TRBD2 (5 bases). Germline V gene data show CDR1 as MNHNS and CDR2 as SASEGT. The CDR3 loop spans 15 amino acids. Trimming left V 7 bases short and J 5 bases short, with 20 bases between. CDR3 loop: CASTLAGRLWETQYF. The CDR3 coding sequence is TGTGCCAGCACCCTTGCGGGCAGGCTCTGGGAGACCCAGTACTTC.

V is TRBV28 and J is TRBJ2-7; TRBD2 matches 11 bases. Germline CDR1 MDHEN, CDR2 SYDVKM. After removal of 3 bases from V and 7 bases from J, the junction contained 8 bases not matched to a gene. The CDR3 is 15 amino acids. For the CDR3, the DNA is TGTGCCAGCAGTTTTGTAGCGGGAGGGCCGGGGGAGCAGTACTTC. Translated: CASSFVAGGPGEQYF.

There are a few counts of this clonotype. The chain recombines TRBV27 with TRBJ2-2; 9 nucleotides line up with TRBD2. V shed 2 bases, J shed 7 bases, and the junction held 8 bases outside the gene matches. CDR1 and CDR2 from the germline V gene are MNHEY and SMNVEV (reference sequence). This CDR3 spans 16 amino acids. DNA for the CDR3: TGTGCCAGCAGTTTAGCCAGCGGGAGGCGAGGCGGGGAGCTGTTTTTT. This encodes CASSLASGRRGGELFF.

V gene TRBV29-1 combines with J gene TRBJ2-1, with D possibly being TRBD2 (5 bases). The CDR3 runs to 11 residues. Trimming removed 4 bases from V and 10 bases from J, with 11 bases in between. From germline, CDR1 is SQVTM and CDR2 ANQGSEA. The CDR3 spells CSVGGDVEQFF. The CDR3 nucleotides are TGCAGCGTTGGGGGAGACGTGGAGCAGTTCTTC.

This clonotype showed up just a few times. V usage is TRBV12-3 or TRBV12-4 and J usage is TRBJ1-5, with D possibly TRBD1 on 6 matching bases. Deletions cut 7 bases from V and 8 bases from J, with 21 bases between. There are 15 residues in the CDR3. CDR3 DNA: TGTGCCAGCACTGACAGGACGGGGCTTCGGGAGCCCCAGCATTTT. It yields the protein CASTDRTGLREPQHF.

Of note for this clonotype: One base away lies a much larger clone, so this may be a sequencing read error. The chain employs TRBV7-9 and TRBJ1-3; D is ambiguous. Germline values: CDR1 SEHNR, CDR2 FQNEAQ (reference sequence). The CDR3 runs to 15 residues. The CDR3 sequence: CASSRAGVSGDTIYF. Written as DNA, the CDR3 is TGTGCCAGCAGCCGCGCGGGCGTTTCTGGAGACACCATATATTTT.

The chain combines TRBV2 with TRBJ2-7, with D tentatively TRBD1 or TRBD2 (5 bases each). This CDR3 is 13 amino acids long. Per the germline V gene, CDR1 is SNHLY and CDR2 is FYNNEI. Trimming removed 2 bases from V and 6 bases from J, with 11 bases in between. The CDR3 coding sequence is TGTGCCAGCAGTGAATACCGGGGCTCCGAGCAGTACTTC. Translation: CASSEYRGSEQYF.

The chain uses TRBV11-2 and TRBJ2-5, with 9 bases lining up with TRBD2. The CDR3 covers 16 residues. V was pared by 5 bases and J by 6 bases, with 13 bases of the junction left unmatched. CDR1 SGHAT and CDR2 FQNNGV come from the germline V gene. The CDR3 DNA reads TGTGCCAGCAGCCCAGTAGCGGGAGTCGGTTTAAAGACCCAGTACTTC. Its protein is CASSPVAGVGLKTQYF.

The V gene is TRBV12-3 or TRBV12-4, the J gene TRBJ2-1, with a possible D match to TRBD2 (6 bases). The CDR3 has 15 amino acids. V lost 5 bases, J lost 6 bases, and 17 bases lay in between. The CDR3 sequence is CASSPSGTFLNEQFF. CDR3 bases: TGTGCCAGCAGTCCTTCCGGGACTTTCCTCAATGAGCAGTTCTTC.

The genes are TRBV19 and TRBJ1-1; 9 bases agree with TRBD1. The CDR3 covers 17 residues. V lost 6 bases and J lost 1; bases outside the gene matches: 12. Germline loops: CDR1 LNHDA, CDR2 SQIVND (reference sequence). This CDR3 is CASSRDGTGFKNTEAFF. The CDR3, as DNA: TGTGCCAGTAGCCGAGATGGGACAGGGTTCAAGAACACTGAAGCTTTCTTT.

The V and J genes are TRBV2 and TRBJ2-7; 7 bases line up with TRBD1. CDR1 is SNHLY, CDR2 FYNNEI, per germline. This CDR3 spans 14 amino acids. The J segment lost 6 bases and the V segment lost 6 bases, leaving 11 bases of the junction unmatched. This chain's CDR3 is CASRWDSTQSEQYV. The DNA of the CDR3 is TGTGCCAGCAGGTGGGACAGTACTCAGTCCGAGCAGTACGTC.

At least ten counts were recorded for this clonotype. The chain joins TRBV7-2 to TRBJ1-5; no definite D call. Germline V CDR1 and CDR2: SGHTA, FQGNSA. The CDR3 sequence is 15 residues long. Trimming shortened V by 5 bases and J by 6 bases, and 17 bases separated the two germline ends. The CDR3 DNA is TGTGCCAGCAGCACCGGACCGCCGAGACTTCAGCCCCAGCATTTT. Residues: CASSTGPPRLQPQHF.

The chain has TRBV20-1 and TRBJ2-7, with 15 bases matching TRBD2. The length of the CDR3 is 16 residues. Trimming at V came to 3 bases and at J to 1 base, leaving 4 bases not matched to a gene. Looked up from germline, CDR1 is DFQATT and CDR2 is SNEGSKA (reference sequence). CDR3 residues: CSASLGLAGGSYEQYF. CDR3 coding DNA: TGCAGTGCTAGCCTGGGACTAGCGGGAGGATCCTACGAGCAGTACTTC.

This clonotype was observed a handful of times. CDR3 residues: CASSASMTGGNGYTF. CDR3 in DNA: TGTGCCAGCAGCGCCAGTATGACAGGGGGTAATGGCTACACCTTC. The chain joins TRBV7-9 to TRBJ1-2; 9 bases match TRBD1. Losses at the gene ends were 5 bases for V and 6 bases for J; bases not matched to a gene: 10. The CDR3 consists of 15 residues. The germline CDR1 and CDR2 sequences are SEHNR and FQNEAQ (reference sequence).

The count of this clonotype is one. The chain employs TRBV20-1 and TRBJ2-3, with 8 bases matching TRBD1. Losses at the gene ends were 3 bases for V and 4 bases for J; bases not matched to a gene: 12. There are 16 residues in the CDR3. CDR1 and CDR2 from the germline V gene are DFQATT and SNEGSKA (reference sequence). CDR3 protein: CSAREPGTGWADTQYF. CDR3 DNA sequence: TGCAGTGCTAGGGAGCCCGGGACAGGATGGGCAGATACGCAGTATTTT.

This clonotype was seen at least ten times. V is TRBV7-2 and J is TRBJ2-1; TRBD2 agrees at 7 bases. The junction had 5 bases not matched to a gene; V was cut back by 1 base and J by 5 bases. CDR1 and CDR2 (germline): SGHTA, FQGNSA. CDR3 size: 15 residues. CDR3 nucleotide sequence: TGTGCCAGCAGCTTAGTTAGCGGGCCTGACAATGAGCAGTTCTTC. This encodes CASSLVSGPDNEQFF.

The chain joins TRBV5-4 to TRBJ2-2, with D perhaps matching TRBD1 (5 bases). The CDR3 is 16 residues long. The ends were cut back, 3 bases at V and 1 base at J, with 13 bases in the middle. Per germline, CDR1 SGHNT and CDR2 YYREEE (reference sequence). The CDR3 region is CASSSGWVRNTGELFF. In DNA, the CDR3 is TGTGCCAGCAGCTCAGGGTGGGTTCGGAACACCGGGGAGCTGTTTTTT.

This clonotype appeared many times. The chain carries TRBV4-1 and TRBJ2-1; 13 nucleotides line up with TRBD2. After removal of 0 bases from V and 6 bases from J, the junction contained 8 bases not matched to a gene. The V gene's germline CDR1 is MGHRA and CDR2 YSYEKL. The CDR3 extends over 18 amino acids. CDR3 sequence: CASSQEARLAGGSNEQFF. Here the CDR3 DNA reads TGCGCCAGCAGCCAAGAGGCTCGACTAGCGGGAGGAAGCAATGAGCAGTTCTTC.

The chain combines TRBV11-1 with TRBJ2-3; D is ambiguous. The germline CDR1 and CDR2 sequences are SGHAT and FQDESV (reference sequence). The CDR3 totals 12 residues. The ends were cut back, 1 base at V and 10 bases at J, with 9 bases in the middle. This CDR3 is CASSLVPEPQYF. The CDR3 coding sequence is TGTGCCAGCAGCTTAGTACCGGAACCGCAGTATTTT. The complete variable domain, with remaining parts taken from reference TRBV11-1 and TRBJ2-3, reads EAEVAQSPRYKITEKSQAVAFWCDPISGHATLYWYRQILGQGPELLVQFQDESVVDDSQLPKDRFSAERLKGVDSTLKIQPAELGDSAMYLCASSLVPEPQYFGPGTRLTVL.

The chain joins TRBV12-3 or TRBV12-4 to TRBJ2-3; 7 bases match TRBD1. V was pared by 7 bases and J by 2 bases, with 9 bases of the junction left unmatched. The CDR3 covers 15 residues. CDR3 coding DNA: TGTGCCAGCACTGCCGGGACAGCCTACACAGATACGCAGTATTTT. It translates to CASTAGTAYTDTQYF.

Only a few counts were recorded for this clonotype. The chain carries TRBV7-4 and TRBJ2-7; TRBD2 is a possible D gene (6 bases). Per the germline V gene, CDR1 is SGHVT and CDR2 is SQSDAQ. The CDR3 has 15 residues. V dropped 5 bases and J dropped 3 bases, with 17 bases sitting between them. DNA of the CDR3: TGTGCCAGCAGCCACCCCTGGGACTCCTACTACGAGCAGTACTTC. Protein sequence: CASSHPWDSYYEQYF. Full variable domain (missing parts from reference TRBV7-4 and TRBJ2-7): GAGVSQSPRYKVAKRGRDVALRCDSISGHVTLYWYRQTLGQGSEVLTYSQSDAQRDKSGRPSGRFSAERPERSVSTLKIQRTEQGDSAVYLCASSHPWDSYYEQYFGPGTRLTVT.

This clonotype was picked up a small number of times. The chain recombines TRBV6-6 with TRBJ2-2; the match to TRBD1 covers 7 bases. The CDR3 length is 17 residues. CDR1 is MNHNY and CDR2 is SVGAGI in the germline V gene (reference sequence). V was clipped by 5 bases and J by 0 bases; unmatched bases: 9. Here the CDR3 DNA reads TGTGCCAGCAGTAGCAGCCGACAGGGCACGAACACCGGGGAGCTGTTTTTT. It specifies CASSSSRQGTNTGELFF.

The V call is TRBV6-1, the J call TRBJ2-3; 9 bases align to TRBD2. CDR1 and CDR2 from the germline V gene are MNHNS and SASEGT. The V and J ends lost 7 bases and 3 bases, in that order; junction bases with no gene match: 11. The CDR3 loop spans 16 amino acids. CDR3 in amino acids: CASNPRASGVTDTQYF. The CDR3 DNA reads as TGTGCCAGCAACCCTAGGGCTAGCGGGGTTACAGATACGCAGTATTTT.

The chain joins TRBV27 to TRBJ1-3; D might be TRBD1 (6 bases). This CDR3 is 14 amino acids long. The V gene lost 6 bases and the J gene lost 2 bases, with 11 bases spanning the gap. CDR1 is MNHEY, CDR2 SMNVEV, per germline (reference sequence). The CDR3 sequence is CASSRTGTGNTIYF. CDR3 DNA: TGTGCCAGCAGCCGTACAGGGACTGGAAACACCATATATTTT.

CDR3 DNA: TGTGCCAGCTCACCACCGAGCTTGAGGCGCAATCAGCCCCAGCATTTT. Translation gives CASSPPSLRRNQPQHF. The V call is TRBV18, the J call TRBJ1-5; no reliable D call. Germline V CDR1 and CDR2: KGHSH, LQKENI. V was clipped by 0 bases and J by 2 bases, with 11 bases between them. The CDR3 extends over 16 amino acids.